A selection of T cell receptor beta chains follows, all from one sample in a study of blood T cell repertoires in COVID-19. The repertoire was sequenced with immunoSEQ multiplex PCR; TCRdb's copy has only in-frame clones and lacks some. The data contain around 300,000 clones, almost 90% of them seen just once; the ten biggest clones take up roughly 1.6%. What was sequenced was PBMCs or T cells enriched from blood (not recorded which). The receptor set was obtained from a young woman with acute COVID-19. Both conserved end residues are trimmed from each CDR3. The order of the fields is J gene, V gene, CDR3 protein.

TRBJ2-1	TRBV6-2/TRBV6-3	ASSYLREEPNEQF
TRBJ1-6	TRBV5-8	ASRRTDLNSPLH
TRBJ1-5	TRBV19	ASKQGWGNQPQH
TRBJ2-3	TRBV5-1	ASSRDSSTDTQY
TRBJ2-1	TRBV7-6	ASRAGTSGSDEQF
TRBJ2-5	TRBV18	ASSPPTGLNIQETQY
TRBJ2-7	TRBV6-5	ASKYSGSSYEQY
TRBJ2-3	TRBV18	ASSPPDRGRTDTQY
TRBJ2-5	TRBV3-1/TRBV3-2	ASRTLAGVPETQY
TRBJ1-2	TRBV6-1	ASSEERGRWSYGYT
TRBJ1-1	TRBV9	ASSAQPEVINTEAF
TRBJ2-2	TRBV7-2	ASSLVGTANTGELF
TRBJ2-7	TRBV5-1	ASSLAQSRAYEQY
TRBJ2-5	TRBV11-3	ASSSSQGAETQY
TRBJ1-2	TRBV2	ASSLDRNYGYT
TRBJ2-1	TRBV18	ASSPLAGGGNEQF
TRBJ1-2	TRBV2	ASSVQGNYGYT
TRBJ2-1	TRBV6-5	ASSYNGRSYNEQF
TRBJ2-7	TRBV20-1	SASRWQGGNEQY
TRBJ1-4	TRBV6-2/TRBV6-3	ASSLGQGATEKLF
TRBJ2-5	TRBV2	ASSEYLGETQY
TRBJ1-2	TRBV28	ASGREGPFYGYT
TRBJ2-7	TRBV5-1	ASSLAGNRGVREQY
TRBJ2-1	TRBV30	AWSGGTSGSDEQF
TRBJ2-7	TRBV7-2	ASSLQASSGRYEQY
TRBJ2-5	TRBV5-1	ASSGGLAYEETQY
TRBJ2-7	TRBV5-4	AWGIHSGLAYEQY
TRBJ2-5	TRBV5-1	ASSTGQGQETQY
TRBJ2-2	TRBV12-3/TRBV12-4	ASTLLARGLF
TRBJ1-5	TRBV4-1	ASSQLLYSNQPQH
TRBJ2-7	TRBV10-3	AISEASGNYEQY
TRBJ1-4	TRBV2	ASTRGRSNEKLF
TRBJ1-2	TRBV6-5	ASSRRRQTYGYT
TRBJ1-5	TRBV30	AWSPGQGKSQPQH
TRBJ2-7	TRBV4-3	ASSRSTGGYEQY
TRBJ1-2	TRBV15	ATSRERQGNYGYT
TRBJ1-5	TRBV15	ATSRDLTARSQPQH
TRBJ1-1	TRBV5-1	ASSLRGWGTEAF
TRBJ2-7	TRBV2	ASTLTGDYYEQY
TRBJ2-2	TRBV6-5	ASRLAGAYTGELF
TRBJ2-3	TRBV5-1	ASRSVGGEVTDTQY
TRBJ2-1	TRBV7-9	ASSLASGHPSGGYNEQF
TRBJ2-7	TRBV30	AWTRGVWRADYEQY
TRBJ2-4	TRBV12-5	ASGAGEFSLAKNIQY
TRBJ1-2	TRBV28	ASSLGQFGYT
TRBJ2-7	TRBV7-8	ASSLELSGEQY
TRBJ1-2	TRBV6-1	ASSERDRAYGYT
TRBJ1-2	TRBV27	ASSSGQGYRGYT
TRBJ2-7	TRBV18	ASSPDRAEQY
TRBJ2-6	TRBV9	ASSVRGGPSGANVLT
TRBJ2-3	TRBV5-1	ASSPRNRDRGVRGTDTQY
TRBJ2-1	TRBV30	AWSLGGSPLNEQF
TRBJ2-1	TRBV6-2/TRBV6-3	ASSYSAGGPVNEQF